These 17 T cell receptor beta chains were all obtained from the same sample, sequenced in a study of control samples from healthy donors and cancer patients. Profiling relied on immunoSEQ multiplex PCR, and the TCRdb table lists in-frame clones only, not all of them. Among approximately 100,000 clones listed, roughly 84% were seen once. Input material: blood. Source of these receptors: a woman between 40 and 50 years old in good health.

The chain combines TRBV30 with TRBJ1-3, with 7 bases that match TRBD1. The CDR3 is made up of 17 amino acids. The germline gives CDR1 GTSNPN, CDR2 SVGIG (reference sequence). Trimming cost V 2 bases and J 3 bases; bases outside gene matches: 13. CDR3 sequence: CAWSRQGLRSGGNTIYF. Written as DNA, the CDR3 is TGTGCCTGGAGTAGACAGGGTTTGAGGAGCGGTGGAAACACCATATATTTT.

The chain links TRBV5-8 to TRBJ2-7, with 8 positions matching TRBD1. The length of the CDR3 is 15 residues. V dropped 0 bases and J dropped 3; count of bases not matched to a gene: 5. From germline, CDR1 is SGHTS and CDR2 YDEGEE. DNA for the CDR3: TGTGCCAGCAGCTTGGTACGACAGGGGATCTACGAGCAGTACTTC. As protein: CASSLVRQGIYEQYF.

J is TRBJ2-5 and V is TRBV9, with 7 bases identical to TRBD2. Per the germline V gene, CDR1 is SGDLS and CDR2 is YYNGEE. The J segment lost 5 bases and the V segment lost 4 bases, leaving 11 bases of the junction unmatched. CDR3 size: 15 residues. The chain's CDR3 is CASSLQAGRGETQYF. In DNA form, the CDR3 reads TGTGCCAGCAGCCTCCAAGCGGGGAGAGGTGAGACCCAGTACTTC.

The chain combines TRBV18 with TRBJ1-1; no clear D. The germline CDR1 and CDR2 sequences are KGHSH and LQKENI. V lost 0 bases and J 3 bases, leaving 11 bases between the germline ends. This CDR3 contains 15 residues. Here the CDR3 reads CASSPPLQVHTEAFF. CDR3 nucleotide sequence: TGTGCCAGCTCACCACCGTTGCAGGTACACACTGAAGCTTTCTTT.

The chain recombines TRBV5-6 with TRBJ1-2, with D unresolved. The V gene's germline CDR1 is SGHDT and CDR2 YYEEEE. This CDR3 has 15 residues. The V end lost 6 bases, the J end lost 1 base, and 16 bases lay between the germline ends. The CDR3 coding sequence is TGTGCCAGCACCCAGTTAGGACTGGATAACTATGGCTACACCTTC. Its protein is CASTQLGLDNYGYTF. The whole variable domain, remainder taken from reference TRBV5-6 and TRBJ1-2, is DAGVTQSPTHLIKTRGQQVTLRCSPKSGHDTVSWYQQALGQGPQFIFQYYEEEERQRGNFPDRFSGHQFPNYSSELNVNALLLGDSALYLCASTQLGLDNYGYTFGSGTRLTVV.

V is TRBV6-4 and J is TRBJ2-2; 10 nucleotides match TRBD1. V shed 0 bases and J 4 bases; nucleotides not matched to a gene: 2. This CDR3 has 16 residues. CDR1 and CDR2 (germline): MRHNA, SNTAGT. CDR3: CASSDSRDRGTGELFF. The CDR3 coding sequence is TGTGCCAGCAGTGACTCAAGGGACAGGGGCACCGGGGAGCTGTTTTTT.

The chain employs TRBV9 and TRBJ1-4; TRBD1 matches 8 bases. Germline V gives CDR1 SGDLS, CDR2 YYNGEE. This CDR3 has 16 amino acids. Unmatched junction bases numbered 12, after V lost 3 bases and J lost 8 bases. The CDR3 here is CASSDEQGQGGEKLFF. In DNA, the CDR3 is TGTGCCAGCAGCGATGAGCAAGGACAGGGTGGCGAAAAACTGTTTTTT.

Here the CDR3 DNA reads TGTGCCAGCAGCTCAACAGGGCCCATGAACACTGAAGCTTTCTTT. Translated, it gives CASSSTGPMNTEAFF. The rearrangement uses TRBV7-2 and TRBJ1-1; weak D call: TRBD1 (6 bases). V was cut by 4 bases and J by 0 bases, with 12 bases left in between. The CDR3 is 15 residues long. Germline V gene lookup returns CDR1 SGHTA and CDR2 FQGNSA.

CDR3 amino acids: CASGRSYGYTF. The CDR3 region has the DNA TGTGCCAGCGGCAGGAGCTATGGCTACACCTTC. The chain is built from TRBV27 and TRBJ1-2; no definite D call. Trimming shortened V by 8 bases and J by 4 bases, and 8 bases separated the two germline ends. CDR1 and CDR2 (germline): MNHEY, SMNVEV (reference sequence). The CDR3 runs to 11 residues.

Only a few counts were recorded for this clone. This sequence joins TRBV7-2 and TRBJ2-3, with no clear D. CDR1 is SGHTA and CDR2 is FQGNSA in the germline V gene. V was trimmed by 6 bases and J by 5 bases, leaving 12 bases between them. The CDR3 has 13 residues. DNA for the CDR3: TGTGCCAGCAGTGGCCCGTTCGGAGATACGCAGTATTTT. It specifies CASSGPFGDTQYF.

This clone came up once. This chain links TRBV27 with TRBJ1-1, with D possibly being TRBD1 (6 bases). Looked up from germline, CDR1 is MNHEY and CDR2 is SMNVEV (reference sequence). Trimming removed 2 bases from V and 3 bases from J, with 10 bases in between. CDR3 size: 14 residues. CDR3 bases: TGTGCCAGCAGTTTAACGGACAGCTACACTGAAGCTTTCTTT. Residues: CASSLTDSYTEAFF.

This chain links TRBV19 with TRBJ1-5; D is unclear. V lost 5 bases and J 2 bases, leaving 13 bases between the germline ends. Germline CDR1 and CDR2: LNHDA and SQIVND (reference sequence). The CDR3 is 15 amino acids. CDR3 protein: CASSVPGWGNQPQHF. DNA of the CDR3: TGTGCCAGTAGTGTCCCGGGATGGGGCAATCAGCCCCAGCATTTT.

The chain combines TRBV14 with TRBJ1-3; no clear D gene. Between the trimmed V and J ends, which lost 2 bases and 1 base, there was a span of 6 bases. The germline CDR1 and CDR2 sequences are SGHDN and FVKESK. This CDR3 contains 14 residues. The CDR3 DNA reads TGTGCCAGCAGCCAATGGGGTTCTGGAAACACCATATATTTT. It yields the protein CASSQWGSGNTIYF.

The J gene is TRBJ1-1, the V gene TRBV5-1, with 8 bases fitting TRBD1. CDR3 length: 19 residues. The V gene's germline CDR1 is SGHRS and CDR2 YFSETQ. Germline trimming cut 0 bases from V and 0 bases from J; bases unmatched to any gene: 13. The CDR3, as DNA: TGCGCCAGCAGCTTGGAGGGGCGACAGGGGTTTTTCCTGAACACTGAAGCTTTCTTT. Its translation is CASSLEGRQGFFLNTEAFF. The whole variable domain, filled in from reference TRBV5-1 and TRBJ1-1, reads KAGVTQTPRYLIKTRGQQVTLSCSPISGHRSVSWYQQTPGQGLQFLFEYFSETQRNKGNFPGRFSGRQFSNSRSEMNVSTLELGDSALYLCASSLEGRQGFFLNTEAFFGQGTRLTVV.

The chain recombines TRBV5-1 with TRBJ2-2; TRBD2 matches at 7 bases. This CDR3 is 15 amino acids long. J lost 1 base, V lost 2 bases, and 2 bases had no gene match. Germline-derived CDR1 and CDR2 are SGHRS and YFSETQ. CDR3 protein: CASSLSGVNTGELFF. The CDR3 DNA reads TGCGCCAGCAGCTTAAGCGGGGTGAACACCGGGGAGCTGTTTTTT.

V gene TRBV10-1 combines with J gene TRBJ1-1; 10 nucleotides align to TRBD1. Germline-derived CDR1 and CDR2 are WNHNN and SYGVQD (reference sequence). The junction had 6 bases not matched to a gene; V was cut back by 9 bases and J by 5 bases. The CDR3 sequence is 13 residues long. The CDR3 here is CASRQGALTEAFF. The CDR3 region has the DNA TGCGCCAGTCGACAGGGGGCGCTGACTGAAGCTTTCTTT.

The chain combines TRBV19 with TRBJ1-2, with D unclear. The CDR3 totals 18 residues. V lost 4 bases and J lost 3, with 24 bases in between. Germline lookup yields CDR1 LNHDA and CDR2 SQIVND (reference sequence). CDR3 nucleotide sequence: TGTGCCAGTAGTACCTCCCAGTTACGTGAAAGAGGGTACTATGGCTACACCTTC. Residues: CASSTSQLRERGYYGYTF. The whole variable domain, filled in from reference TRBV19 and TRBJ1-2, reads DGGITQSPKYLFRKEGQNVTLSCEQNLNHDAMYWYRQDPGQGLRLIYYSQIVNDFQKGDIAEGYSVSREKKESFPLTVTSAQKNPTAFYLCASSTSQLRERGYYGYTFGSGTRLTVV.